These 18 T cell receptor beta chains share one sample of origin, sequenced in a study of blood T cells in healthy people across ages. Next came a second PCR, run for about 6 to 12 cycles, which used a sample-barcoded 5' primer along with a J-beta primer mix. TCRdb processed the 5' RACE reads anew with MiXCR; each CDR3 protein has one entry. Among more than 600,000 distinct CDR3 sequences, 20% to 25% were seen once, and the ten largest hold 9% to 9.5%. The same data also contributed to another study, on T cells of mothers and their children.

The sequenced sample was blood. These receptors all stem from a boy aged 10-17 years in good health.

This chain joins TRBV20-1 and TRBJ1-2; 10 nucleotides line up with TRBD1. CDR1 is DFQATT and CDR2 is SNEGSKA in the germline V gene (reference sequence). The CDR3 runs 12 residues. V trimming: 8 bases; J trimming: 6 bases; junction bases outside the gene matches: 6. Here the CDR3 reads CSSAGTGDGYTF. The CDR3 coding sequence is TGCAGTTCCGCCGGGACAGGGGATGGCTACACCTTC.

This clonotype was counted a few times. The CDR3 region is CSAFQREGRSDTQYF. The CDR3 DNA is TGCAGTGCTTTCCAGCGGGAGGGCCGATCAGATACGCAGTATTTT. The chain couples TRBV20-1 to TRBJ2-3, with 10 bases matching TRBD2. V shed 5 bases and J 4 bases; nucleotides not matched to a gene: 9. Germline V gene sequence: CDR1 DFQATT, CDR2 SNEGSKA (reference sequence). The CDR3 runs 15 residues.

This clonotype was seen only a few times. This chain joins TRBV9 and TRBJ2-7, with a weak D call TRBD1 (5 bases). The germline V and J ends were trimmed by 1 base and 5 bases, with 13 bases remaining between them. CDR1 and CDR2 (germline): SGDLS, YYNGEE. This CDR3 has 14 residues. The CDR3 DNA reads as TGTGCCAGCAGCGTAAGCGCAGGGCTGGACGAGCAGTACTTC. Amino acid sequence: CASSVSAGLDEQYF. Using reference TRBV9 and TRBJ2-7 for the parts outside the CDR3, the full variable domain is DSGVTQTPKHLITATGQRVTLRCSPRSGDLSVYWYQQSLDQGLQFLIQYYNGEERAKGNILERFSAQQFPDLHSELNLSSLELGDSALYFCASSVSAGLDEQYFGPGTRLTVT.

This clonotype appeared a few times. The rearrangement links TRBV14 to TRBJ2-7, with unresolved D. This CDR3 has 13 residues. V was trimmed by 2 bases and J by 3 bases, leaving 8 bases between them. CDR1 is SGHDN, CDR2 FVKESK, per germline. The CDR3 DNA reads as TGTGCCAGCAGCCAACTAGACCGCTACGAGCAGTACTTC. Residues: CASSQLDRYEQYF.

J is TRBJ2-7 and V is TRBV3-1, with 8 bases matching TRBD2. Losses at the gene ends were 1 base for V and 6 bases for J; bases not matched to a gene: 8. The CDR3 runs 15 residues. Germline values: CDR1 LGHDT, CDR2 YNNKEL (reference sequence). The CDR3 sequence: CASSQGSGAGLEQYF. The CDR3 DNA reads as TGTGCCAGCAGCCAAGGTAGCGGGGCCGGCCTCGAGCAGTACTTC.

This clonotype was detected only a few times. The CDR3 nucleotides read TGTGCCAGCGTTTCAGCGCTAGCGGGAACAGATACGCAGTATTTT. Amino acids: CASVSALAGTDTQYF. This chain connects TRBV28 to TRBJ2-3; TRBD2 aligns across 9 bases. From germline, CDR1 is MDHEN and CDR2 SYDVKM. The ends lost 8 bases at V and 3 bases at J; junction bases unmatched: 9. The CDR3 is 15 residues long.

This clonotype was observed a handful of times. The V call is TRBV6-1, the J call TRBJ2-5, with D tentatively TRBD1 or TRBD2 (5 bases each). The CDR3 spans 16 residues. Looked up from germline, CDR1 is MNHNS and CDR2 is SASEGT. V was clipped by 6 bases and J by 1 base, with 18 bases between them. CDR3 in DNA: TGTGCCAGCAGCCTCCCGGGAAAGGGGACCCAAGAGACCCAGTACTTC. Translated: CASSLPGKGTQETQYF.

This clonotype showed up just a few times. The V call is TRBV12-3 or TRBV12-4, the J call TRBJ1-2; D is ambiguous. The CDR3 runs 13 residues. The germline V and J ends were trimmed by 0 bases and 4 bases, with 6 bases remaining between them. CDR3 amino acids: CASSLASLYGYTF. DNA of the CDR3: TGTGCCAGCAGTTTAGCTTCCCTCTATGGCTACACCTTC.

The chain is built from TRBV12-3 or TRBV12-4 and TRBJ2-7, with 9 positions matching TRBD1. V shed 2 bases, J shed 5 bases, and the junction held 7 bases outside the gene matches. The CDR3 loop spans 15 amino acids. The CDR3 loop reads CASSLRGQGNNEQYF. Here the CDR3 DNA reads TGTGCCAGCAGTTTAAGGGGACAGGGTAATAACGAGCAGTACTTC.

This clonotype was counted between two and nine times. CDR3 nucleotide sequence: TGTGCCAGCAGCTTCCTAGCGGGGGACCTGCAAGAGACCCAGTACTTC. Its protein is CASSFLAGDLQETQYF. V is TRBV7-9 and J is TRBJ2-5; the match to TRBD2 covers 10 bases. Germline V gives CDR1 SEHNR, CDR2 FQNEAQ (reference sequence). This CDR3 is built from 16 residues. The junction had 6 bases not matched to a gene; V was cut back by 3 bases and J by 2 bases.

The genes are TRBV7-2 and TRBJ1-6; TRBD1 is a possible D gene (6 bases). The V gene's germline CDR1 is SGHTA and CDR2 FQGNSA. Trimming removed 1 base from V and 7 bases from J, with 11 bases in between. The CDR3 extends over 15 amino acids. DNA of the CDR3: TGTGCCAGCAGCTTAGACAGGGTCGGGAATTCACCCCTCCACTTT. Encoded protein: CASSLDRVGNSPLHF.

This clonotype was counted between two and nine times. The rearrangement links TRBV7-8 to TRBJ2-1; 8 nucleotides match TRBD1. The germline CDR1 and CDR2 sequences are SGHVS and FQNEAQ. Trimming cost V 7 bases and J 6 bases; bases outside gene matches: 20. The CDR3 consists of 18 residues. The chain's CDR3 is CASIIGAGGNPGGNEQFF. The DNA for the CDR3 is TGTGCCAGCATCATAGGGGCAGGGGGCAATCCAGGAGGCAATGAGCAGTTCTTC.

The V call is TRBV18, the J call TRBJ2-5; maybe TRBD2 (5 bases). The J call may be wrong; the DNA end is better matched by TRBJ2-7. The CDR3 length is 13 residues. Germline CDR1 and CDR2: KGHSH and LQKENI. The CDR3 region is CASSLDFYYEQYF. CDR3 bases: TGTGCCAGCTCACTGGACTTCTACTACGAGCAGTACTTC.

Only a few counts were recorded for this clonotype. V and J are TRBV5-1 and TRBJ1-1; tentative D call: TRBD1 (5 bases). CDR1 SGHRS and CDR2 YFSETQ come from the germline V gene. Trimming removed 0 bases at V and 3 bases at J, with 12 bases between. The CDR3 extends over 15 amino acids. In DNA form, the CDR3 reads TGCGCCAGCAGCTTGGTTGGCAGGGTTGACACTGAAGCTTTCTTT. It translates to CASSLVGRVDTEAFF.

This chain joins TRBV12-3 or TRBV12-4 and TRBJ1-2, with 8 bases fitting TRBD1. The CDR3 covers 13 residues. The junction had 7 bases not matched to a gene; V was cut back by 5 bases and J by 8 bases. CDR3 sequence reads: CASSGRGLWGYTF. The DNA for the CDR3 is TGTGCCAGCAGTGGCAGGGGGCTTTGGGGCTACACCTTC.

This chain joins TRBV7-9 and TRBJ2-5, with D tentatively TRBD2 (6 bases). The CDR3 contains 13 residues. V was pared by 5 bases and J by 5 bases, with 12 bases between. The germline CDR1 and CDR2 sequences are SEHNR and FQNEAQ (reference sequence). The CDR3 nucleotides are TGTGCCAGCAGCCCGGCTAGCGAGGAGACCCAGTACTTC. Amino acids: CASSPASEETQYF.

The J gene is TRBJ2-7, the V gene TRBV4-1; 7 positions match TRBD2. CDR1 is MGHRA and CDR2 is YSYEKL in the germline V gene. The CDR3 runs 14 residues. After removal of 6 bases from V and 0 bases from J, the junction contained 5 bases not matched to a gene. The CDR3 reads CASSPRDYSYEQYF. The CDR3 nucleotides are TGCGCCAGCAGTCCACGGGACTACTCCTACGAGCAGTACTTC.

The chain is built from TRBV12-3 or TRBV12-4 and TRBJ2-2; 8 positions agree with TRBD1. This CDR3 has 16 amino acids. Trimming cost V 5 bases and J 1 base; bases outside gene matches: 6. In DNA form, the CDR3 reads TGTGCCAGCAGTCACCCCGGGACAGGGAACACCGGGGAGCTGTTTTTT. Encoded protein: CASSHPGTGNTGELFF.